Listed below are T cell receptor beta chains from one sample, sequenced in a study of graft-versus-host responses after intestinal transplantation. Clones were sequenced by immunoSEQ multiplex PCR, and TCRdb holds only the in-frame ones, with some missing. The sample has 99,000 or so clones; around 88% are singletons. Sequencing was performed on PBMCs, taken 255 days after intestinal transplant. The source of these receptors is a human patient who received an intestinal transplant, so some T cells may come from the graft donor. Both conserved end residues are part of each CDR3. The order of the fields is CDR3 length, D gene, clone size, J gene, V gene, CDR3 protein, CDR3 DNA. A D gene is named only where the DNA matches it firmly. Size tells how often a clone was seen (once, few, many) or the class of an expanded clone, and some rows leave it out.

15 | TRBD1 | - | TRBJ2-2 | TRBV18 | CASSPGQGSTGELFF | TGTGCCAGCTCGCCGGGACAGGGAAGCACCGGGGAGCTGTTTTTT
16 | - | once | TRBJ2-1 | TRBV7-9 | CASSMPQGVGYNEQFF | TGTGCCAGCAGCATGCCCCAGGGAGTAGGCTACAATGAGCAGTTCTTC
13 | - | - | TRBJ1-2 | TRBV13 | CASSFGGPDRFTF | TGTGCCAGCAGCTTTGGGGGGCCCGATCGCTTCACCTTC
15 | - | - | TRBJ2-1 | TRBV29-1 | CSVDGHGTYYNEQFF | TGCAGCGTTGACGGTCACGGGACCTACTACAATGAGCAGTTCTTC
15 | TRBD2 | - | TRBJ2-7 | TRBV6-6 | CASQTPGGAENEQYF | TGTGCCAGCCAAACCCCCGGGGGGGCGGAGAACGAGCAGTACTTC
13 | - | few | TRBJ2-7 | TRBV28 | CASSPRIGTEQYF | TGTGCCAGCAGTCCCCGGATTGGGACCGAGCAGTACTTC
14 | - | - | TRBJ2-7 | TRBV5-1 | CASSLSLEAYEQYF | TGCGCCAGCAGCTTATCGTTAGAGGCTTACGAGCAGTACTTC
16 | - | - | TRBJ1-3 | TRBV4-1 | CASSQGGRNPGNTIYF | TGCGCCAGCAGCCAAGGGGGCAGAAACCCTGGAAACACCATATATTTT
14 | TRBD2 | - | TRBJ2-1 | TRBV5-8 | CANRGGPEYNEQFF | TGTGCCAACCGCGGGGGGCCTGAGTACAATGAGCAGTTCTTC
15 | TRBD1 | - | TRBJ2-7 | TRBV7-3 | CASSLTTRGLIEQYF | TGTGCCAGCAGCTTAACGACAAGGGGGCTGATCGAGCAGTACTTC
15 | TRBD1 | - | TRBJ2-7 | TRBV28 | CASTIRDRETLEQYF | TGTGCCAGCACCATCCGGGACAGGGAAACCTTGGAGCAGTACTTC
14 | - | many | TRBJ2-5 | TRBV5-4 | CASSLEFGRETQYF | TGTGCCAGCAGCTTGGAATTCGGCCGGGAGACCCAGTACTTC